A selection of T cell receptor beta chains follows, all from one sample in a study of technical replicates of blood from a handful of donors. This table comes from immunoSEQ multiplex PCR, and its TCRdb copy is limited to in-frame clones, with some not included. Among 55,000 to 75,000 clones listed, 85% to 95% were seen once. Sequencing was carried out using PBMCs. The receptors here all came from a human donor in good health. Some clones in this sample may be carry-over from other donors' samples. Each CDR3 is given with its conserved first and last residue. The order of the fields is J gene, CDR3 length, D gene, clone size, V gene, CDR3 protein, CDR3 DNA. A D gene is named only where the DNA matches it firmly. Where a row states a size, it is once, few, many or the class of an expanded clone; other rows omit it.

J gene: TRBJ1-4
CDR3 length: 16
D gene: -
clone size: once
V gene: TRBV13
CDR3 protein: CASSLGGPSGNEKLFF
CDR3 DNA: TGTGCCAGCAGCTTAGGTGGGCCTTCGGGGAACGAAAAACTGTTTTTT

J gene: TRBJ2-7
CDR3 length: 13
D gene: TRBD2
clone size: -
V gene: TRBV7-2
CDR3 protein: CASSLRLADEQYF
CDR3 DNA: TGTGCCAGCAGCTTAAGGCTAGCGGATGAGCAGTACTTC

J gene: TRBJ1-2
CDR3 length: 13
D gene: -
clone size: -
V gene: TRBV7-2
CDR3 protein: CASSPDTVGGYTF
CDR3 DNA: TGTGCCAGCAGCCCGGACACGGTTGGTGGCTACACCTTC

J gene: TRBJ2-7
CDR3 length: 13
D gene: -
clone size: -
V gene: TRBV5-3
CDR3 protein: CASLPWRGYEQYF
CDR3 DNA: TGTGCCAGCTTACCATGGCGGGGCTACGAGCAGTACTTC

J gene: TRBJ2-1
CDR3 length: 15
D gene: TRBD2
clone size: -
V gene: TRBV7-2
CDR3 protein: CASSLIPSGVNEQFF
CDR3 DNA: TGTGCCAGCAGCTTAATACCTAGCGGGGTGAATGAGCAGTTCTTC

J gene: TRBJ2-5
CDR3 length: 14
D gene: TRBD1
clone size: -
V gene: TRBV15
CDR3 protein: CATSRDRGSETQYF
CDR3 DNA: TGTGCCACCAGCAGGGACAGGGGGAGCGAGACCCAGTACTTC

J gene: TRBJ1-5
CDR3 length: 15
D gene: -
clone size: -
V gene: TRBV9
CDR3 protein: CASSVGATSNQPQHF
CDR3 DNA: TGTGCCAGCAGCGTAGGGGCGACTAGCAATCAGCCCCAGCATTTT

J gene: TRBJ2-1
CDR3 length: 16
D gene: TRBD2
clone size: -
V gene: TRBV4-1
CDR3 protein: CASSPGTSGYYNEQFF
CDR3 DNA: TGCGCCAGCAGCCCGGGGACTAGCGGTTATTACAATGAGCAGTTCTTC

J gene: TRBJ2-7
CDR3 length: 17
D gene: TRBD1
clone size: -
V gene: TRBV4-2
CDR3 protein: CASSRGEDRGVHYEQYF
CDR3 DNA: TGTGCCAGCAGCCGAGGGGAGGACAGGGGCGTTCACTACGAGCAGTACTTC

J gene: TRBJ2-6
CDR3 length: 14
D gene: -
clone size: -
V gene: TRBV9
CDR3 protein: CASSVGIGANVLTF
CDR3 DNA: TGTGCCAGCAGCGTAGGTATTGGGGCCAACGTCCTGACTTTC

J gene: TRBJ2-1
CDR3 length: 16
D gene: TRBD1
clone size: -
V gene: TRBV7-9
CDR3 protein: CASSSRGQGADNEQFF
CDR3 DNA: TGTGCCAGCAGCTCAAGGGGGCAGGGGGCGGATAATGAGCAGTTCTTC

J gene: TRBJ2-2
CDR3 length: 18
D gene: TRBD2
clone size: -
V gene: TRBV10-2
CDR3 protein: CASSDARAGLAGVGELFF
CDR3 DNA: TGCGCCAGCAGTGACGCCAGGGCCGGACTAGCGGGAGTTGGGGAGCTGTTTTTT

J gene: TRBJ2-1
CDR3 length: 14
D gene: -
clone size: -
V gene: TRBV7-3
CDR3 protein: CASSFRAHTDEQFF
CDR3 DNA: TGTGCCAGCAGCTTCAGGGCCCACACGGATGAGCAGTTCTTC

J gene: TRBJ2-2
CDR3 length: 15
D gene: -
clone size: -
V gene: TRBV6-5
CDR3 protein: CASRPDRAGTGELFF
CDR3 DNA: TGTGCCAGCAGACCAGACAGGGCGGGGACCGGGGAGCTGTTTTTT

J gene: TRBJ2-7
CDR3 length: 11
D gene: -
clone size: -
V gene: TRBV7-2
CDR3 protein: CASSSREEQYF
CDR3 DNA: TGTGCCAGCAGCTCCCGGGAGGAGCAGTACTTC

J gene: TRBJ2-2
CDR3 length: 15
D gene: -
clone size: few
V gene: TRBV5-1
CDR3 protein: CASSLDAGSPGELFF
CDR3 DNA: TGCGCCAGCAGCTTGGACGCGGGGAGCCCCGGGGAGCTGTTTTTT

J gene: TRBJ1-2
CDR3 length: 13
D gene: -
clone size: -
V gene: TRBV30
CDR3 protein: CAWRTLAVGGYTF
CDR3 DNA: TGTGCCTGGAGGACCTTGGCGGTGGGTGGCTACACCTTC

J gene: TRBJ1-4
CDR3 length: 15
D gene: -
clone size: -
V gene: TRBV7-2
CDR3 protein: CASSLASGGNEKLFF
CDR3 DNA: TGTGCCAGCAGCTTAGCGTCGGGGGGAAATGAAAAACTGTTTTTT

J gene: TRBJ2-5
CDR3 length: 15
D gene: -
clone size: -
V gene: TRBV7-6
CDR3 protein: CASSPNLAVGETQYF
CDR3 DNA: TGTGCCAGCAGCCCGAACTTAGCGGTGGGGGAGACCCAGTACTTC

J gene: TRBJ2-3
CDR3 length: 16
D gene: -
clone size: once
V gene: TRBV15
CDR3 protein: CATSRDRLPSTDTQYF
CDR3 DNA: TGTGCCACCAGCAGAGATCGGTTACCTAGCACAGATACGCAGTATTTT

J gene: TRBJ1-6
CDR3 length: 15
D gene: -
clone size: -
V gene: TRBV6-5
CDR3 protein: CASSSQGSYTSPLHF
CDR3 DNA: TGTGCCAGCAGTTCACAGGGAAGCTATACTTCACCCCTCCACTTT

J gene: TRBJ2-7
CDR3 length: 20
D gene: TRBD2
clone size: many
V gene: TRBV4-1
CDR3 protein: CASSQDAGLAGGKSPYEQYF
CDR3 DNA: TGCGCCAGCAGCCAAGATGCTGGACTAGCGGGGGGTAAGTCCCCCTACGAGCAGTACTTC

J gene: TRBJ2-5
CDR3 length: 13
D gene: -
clone size: once
V gene: TRBV6-1
CDR3 protein: CASSRQSQETQYF
CDR3 DNA: TGTGCCAGCAGTAGACAGAGTCAAGAGACCCAGTACTTC

J gene: TRBJ2-7
CDR3 length: 14
D gene: TRBD1
clone size: -
V gene: TRBV10-3
CDR3 protein: CAIRPGQGPGEQYF
CDR3 DNA: TGTGCCATCAGACCGGGACAGGGACCTGGCGAGCAGTACTTC

J gene: TRBJ2-5
CDR3 length: 11
D gene: -
clone size: -
V gene: TRBV11-2
CDR3 protein: CASRSSETQYF
CDR3 DNA: TGTGCCAGCAGATCCTCGGAGACCCAGTACTTC

J gene: TRBJ2-7
CDR3 length: 14
D gene: TRBD1
clone size: -
V gene: TRBV7-8
CDR3 protein: CASSLGQGVYEQYF
CDR3 DNA: TGTGCCAGCAGCTTGGGACAGGGGGTCTACGAGCAGTACTTC

J gene: TRBJ2-3
CDR3 length: 16
D gene: TRBD2
clone size: -
V gene: TRBV4-3
CDR3 protein: CASSQAIAGSTDTQYF
CDR3 DNA: TGCGCCAGCAGCCAAGCGATAGCGGGTTCCACAGATACGCAGTATTTT

J gene: TRBJ1-5
CDR3 length: 14
D gene: -
clone size: -
V gene: TRBV6-6
CDR3 protein: CASSASGGWQPQHF
CDR3 DNA: TGTGCCAGCAGCGCCTCGGGGGGCTGGCAGCCCCAGCATTTT

J gene: TRBJ1-6
CDR3 length: 14
D gene: -
clone size: -
V gene: TRBV7-9
CDR3 protein: CASSFGQPNSPLHF
CDR3 DNA: TGTGCCAGCAGCTTCGGACAGCCTAATTCACCCCTCCACTTT

J gene: TRBJ1-1
CDR3 length: 14
D gene: TRBD1
clone size: -
V gene: TRBV5-4
CDR3 protein: CASRLDRANTEAFF
CDR3 DNA: TGTGCCAGCAGGCTGGACAGGGCGAACACTGAAGCTTTCTTT

J gene: TRBJ1-3
CDR3 length: 14
D gene: TRBD1
clone size: once
V gene: TRBV19
CDR3 protein: CASSLDRGGNTIYF
CDR3 DNA: TGTGCCAGTAGCCTAGACAGGGGTGGAAACACCATATATTTT

J gene: TRBJ1-1
CDR3 length: 14
D gene: -
clone size: -
V gene: TRBV19
CDR3 protein: CASSRRGGNTEAFF
CDR3 DNA: TGTGCCAGTAGTAGGCGGGGGGGAAACACTGAAGCTTTCTTT

J gene: TRBJ1-2
CDR3 length: 14
D gene: -
clone size: -
V gene: TRBV6-1
CDR3 protein: CASSPIGGTGGYTF
CDR3 DNA: TGTGCCAGCAGCCCAATCGGGGGGACGGGTGGCTACACCTTC

J gene: TRBJ1-5
CDR3 length: 14
D gene: -
clone size: -
V gene: TRBV7-6
CDR3 protein: CASSRGSSNQPQHF
CDR3 DNA: TGTGCCAGCAGCAGGGGTTCGAGCAATCAGCCCCAGCATTTT

J gene: TRBJ2-5
CDR3 length: 13
D gene: -
clone size: -
V gene: TRBV9
CDR3 protein: CASSPRGRETQYF
CDR3 DNA: TGTGCCAGCAGCCCACGGGGAAGGGAGACCCAGTACTTC

J gene: TRBJ2-7
CDR3 length: 14
D gene: TRBD2
clone size: -
V gene: TRBV4-1
CDR3 protein: CASSGLAGSYEQYF
CDR3 DNA: TGCGCCAGCAGCGGGTTAGCGGGGTCCTACGAGCAGTACTTC

J gene: TRBJ1-2
CDR3 length: 14
D gene: TRBD1
clone size: -
V gene: TRBV9
CDR3 protein: CASSWSTGENGYTF
CDR3 DNA: TGTGCCAGCAGCTGGAGCACAGGGGAAAATGGCTACACCTTC

J gene: TRBJ2-3
CDR3 length: 12
D gene: -
clone size: -
V gene: TRBV7-2
CDR3 protein: CASRGGTDTQYF
CDR3 DNA: TGTGCCAGCCGGGGAGGCACAGATACGCAGTATTTT

J gene: TRBJ1-2
CDR3 length: 16
D gene: -
clone size: -
V gene: TRBV4-3
CDR3 protein: CASSQDLGGSRYGYTF
CDR3 DNA: TGCGCCAGCAGCCAAGATCTCGGGGGTTCACGCTATGGCTACACCTTC

J gene: TRBJ1-2
CDR3 length: 15
D gene: TRBD1
clone size: -
V gene: TRBV9
CDR3 protein: CASSVGGQGAYGYTF
CDR3 DNA: TGTGCCAGCAGCGTAGGAGGACAGGGAGCCTATGGCTACACCTTC

J gene: TRBJ2-6
CDR3 length: 15
D gene: -
clone size: once
V gene: TRBV7-2
CDR3 protein: CASSWDNSGANVLTF
CDR3 DNA: TGTGCCAGCAGTTGGGACAATTCTGGGGCCAACGTCCTGACTTTC

J gene: TRBJ2-7
CDR3 length: 16
D gene: -
clone size: -
V gene: TRBV7-9
CDR3 protein: CASSPRLAGPFDEQYF
CDR3 DNA: TGTGCCAGCAGCCCTCGGTTGGCAGGGCCCTTCGACGAGCAGTACTTC

J gene: TRBJ1-2
CDR3 length: 14
D gene: -
clone size: -
V gene: TRBV25-1
CDR3 protein: CASSLQSSTYGYTF
CDR3 DNA: TGTGCCAGCAGCTTACAGAGTTCAACCTATGGCTACACCTTC

J gene: TRBJ2-1
CDR3 length: 17
D gene: TRBD2
clone size: -
V gene: TRBV4-2
CDR3 protein: CASSPAGLAGGPNEQFF
CDR3 DNA: TGTGCCAGCAGCCCTGCCGGACTAGCGGGGGGCCCCAATGAGCAGTTCTTC

J gene: TRBJ2-3
CDR3 length: 16
D gene: TRBD2
clone size: -
V gene: TRBV7-9
CDR3 protein: CASSPPSGWGTDTQYF
CDR3 DNA: TGTGCCAGCAGCCCACCTAGCGGGTGGGGAACAGATACGCAGTATTTT

J gene: TRBJ1-1
CDR3 length: 14
D gene: -
clone size: -
V gene: TRBV6-5
CDR3 protein: CASIQQGSRTEAFF
CDR3 DNA: TGTGCCAGCATCCAACAGGGTTCCCGGACTGAAGCTTTCTTT

J gene: TRBJ1-5
CDR3 length: 15
D gene: -
clone size: -
V gene: TRBV7-8
CDR3 protein: CASSLRTLAGQPQHF
CDR3 DNA: TGTGCCAGCAGCTTGCGTACTTTAGCGGGACAGCCCCAGCATTTT

J gene: TRBJ1-1
CDR3 length: 14
D gene: -
clone size: -
V gene: TRBV6-6
CDR3 protein: CASSGRQMNTEAFF
CDR3 DNA: TGTGCCAGCAGTGGGAGGCAGATGAACACTGAAGCTTTCTTT

J gene: TRBJ2-3
CDR3 length: 13
D gene: -
clone size: -
V gene: TRBV30
CDR3 protein: CAGRRSGADTQYF
CDR3 DNA: TGTGCCGGACGGAGGTCCGGGGCAGATACGCAGTATTTT

J gene: TRBJ2-5
CDR3 length: 16
D gene: -
clone size: once
V gene: TRBV5-1
CDR3 protein: CASSLEGTSPWETQYF
CDR3 DNA: TGCGCCAGCAGCTTGGAGGGGACATCCCCGTGGGAGACCCAGTACTTC

J gene: TRBJ2-5
CDR3 length: 16
D gene: TRBD2
clone size: -
V gene: TRBV5-4
CDR3 protein: CASSLTSGGAFETQYF
CDR3 DNA: TGTGCCAGCAGCTTGACTAGCGGGGGGGCGTTTGAGACCCAGTACTTC

J gene: TRBJ2-1
CDR3 length: 17
D gene: TRBD2
clone size: -
V gene: TRBV13
CDR3 protein: CASSLVASGRAEGEQFF
CDR3 DNA: TGTGCCAGCAGCTTAGTGGCTAGCGGGAGGGCCGAGGGGGAGCAGTTCTTC

J gene: TRBJ1-2
CDR3 length: 13
D gene: -
clone size: -
V gene: TRBV5-1
CDR3 protein: CASSGGVGYGYTF
CDR3 DNA: TGCGCCAGCTCGGGGGGCGTCGGCTATGGCTACACCTTC

J gene: TRBJ2-1
CDR3 length: 13
D gene: TRBD1
clone size: -
V gene: TRBV7-3
CDR3 protein: CASSSEGANEQFF
CDR3 DNA: TGTGCCAGCAGCTCAGAGGGGGCGAATGAGCAGTTCTTC

J gene: TRBJ1-2
CDR3 length: 16
D gene: -
clone size: -
V gene: TRBV4-1
CDR3 protein: CASSRPPSRSPGYYTF
CDR3 DNA: TGCGCCAGCAGCAGACCCCCGTCGAGGTCACCTGGTTACTACACCTTC

J gene: TRBJ2-3
CDR3 length: 17
D gene: -
clone size: -
V gene: TRBV4-1
CDR3 protein: CASSQGGWGGPTDTQYF
CDR3 DNA: TGCGCCAGCAGCCAAGGGGGGTGGGGGGGCCCCACAGATACGCAGTATTTT

J gene: TRBJ1-5
CDR3 length: 16
D gene: -
clone size: -
V gene: TRBV6-1
CDR3 protein: CASSETFRQDNRPQHF
CDR3 DNA: TGTGCCAGCAGTGAAACTTTTAGGCAGGATAATCGGCCCCAGCATTTT